The 21 T cell receptor beta chains below come from one sample, sequenced in a study of regulatory T cells in long-lasting Graves disease. HTBI primers from iRepertoire and Arm-PCR of CDR3 regions yielded the TCR beta libraries. TCRdb reprocessed the multiplex PCR reads with MiXCR, giving one entry per CDR3 protein. The sample includes about 430,000 distinct CDR3 sequences, 15% of them seen just once. Time point described: newly diagnosed GD, antithyroid drugs for less than 3 months. Extracted PBMC RNA gave rise to the TCR library. These data also formed part of another study, on T cells in Graves' hyperthyroidism and ophthalmopathy.

The source material was peripheral blood mononuclear cells (PBMCs), sampled at new diagnosis, from a patient treated with antithyroid drugs. The receptors were sampled from a middle-aged woman with Graves disease.

This clonotype came up many times. The rearrangement uses TRBV7-2 and TRBJ2-1; D remains unclear. The CDR3 has 12 amino acids. Germline V gene data show CDR1 as SGHTA and CDR2 as FQGNSA. Trimming stripped 5 bases from V and 11 bases from J, with 13 bases between. The CDR3 DNA reads TGTGCCAGCAGCAGACAAGAATTCCAGCAGTTCTTC. Residues: CASSRQEFQQFF.

This clonotype was seen ten or more times. This chain uses TRBV12-3 or TRBV12-4 with TRBJ1-3, with D perhaps matching TRBD1 (5 bases). The CDR3 extends over 16 amino acids. V was shortened by 5 bases and J by 2 bases, with 16 bases between the two germline ends. In DNA form, the CDR3 reads TGTGCCAGCAGTCCCGGGGGGGGGAGAACTGGAAACACCATATATTTT. Protein sequence: CASSPGGGRTGNTIYF.

This clonotype was seen only a few times. The V call is TRBV20-1, the J call TRBJ2-1; no clear D. In germline, CDR1 is DFQATT, CDR2 SNEGSKA (reference sequence). With 2 bases removed from V and 5 bases from J, the gap between germline ends came to 13 bases. The CDR3 loop spans 14 amino acids. In DNA form, the CDR3 reads TGCAGTGCTAGACGTAGAATGCTTAACAATGAGCAGTTCTTC. This translates into CSARRRMLNNEQFF.

This clonotype was detected a few times. CDR3 amino acids: CASSPGSNRTDTQYF. The CDR3 nucleotides are TGTGCCAGCTCACCGGGGAGTAACCGCACAGATACGCAGTATTTT. The chain uses TRBV18 and TRBJ2-3; D perhaps matches TRBD2 (5 bases). CDR1 and CDR2 (germline): KGHSH, LQKENI. Trimming removed 3 bases from V and 1 base from J, with 11 bases in between. The CDR3 has 15 amino acids.

As concerns this clonotype: A junction end diverges from the germline sequence, so it may reflect a read error. The rearrangement links TRBV13 to TRBJ2-1; D is undetermined. Germline lookup yields CDR1 PRHDT and CDR2 FYEKMQ (reference sequence). CDR3 length equals 16 residues. CDR3 sequence reads: CVSSPSNPSSYNEQFF. CDR3 nucleotides: TGTGTCAGCAGCCCCTCAAACCCGAGCTCCTACAATGAGCAGTTCTTC.

This clonotype appeared a few times. V and J are TRBV29-1 and TRBJ2-1, with TRBD1 as a possible D gene (5 bases). Looked up from germline, CDR1 is SQVTM and CDR2 is ANQGSEA. The CDR3 loop spans 15 amino acids. V was clipped by 6 bases and J by 0 bases, with 15 bases between them. CDR3 protein: CSVGRSTVSYNEQFF. CDR3 DNA: TGCAGCGTGGGCCGGTCGACAGTCTCCTACAATGAGCAGTTCTTC.

This clonotype showed up many times. The chain carries TRBV20-1 and TRBJ2-5; 9 bases agree with TRBD1. Germline V CDR1 and CDR2: DFQATT, SNEGSKA (reference sequence). V trimming: 6 bases; J trimming: 0 bases; junction bases outside the gene matches: 8. This CDR3 region has 15 residues. CDR3 bases: TGCAGTGCCGGACAGGGGCCAGGGCACCAAGAGACCCAGTACTTC. It encodes CSAGQGPGHQETQYF.

The sample holds many counts of this clonotype. V gene TRBV11-2 combines with J gene TRBJ2-4; the match to TRBD2 covers 7 bases. CDR1 is SGHAT, CDR2 FQNNGV, per germline. With 5 bases clipped from V and 3 bases from J, the junction kept 10 bases outside the gene matches. The CDR3 is 16 amino acids. As DNA, the CDR3 is TGTGCCAGCAGCCCCCTAGGGGCGGGAGTCAAAAACATTCAGTACTTC. Translation gives CASSPLGAGVKNIQYF.

This clonotype was picked up many times. The V gene is TRBV28, the J gene TRBJ2-7, with 7 bases that match TRBD1. V lost 9 bases, J lost 6 bases, and 14 bases stayed unmatched. Germline V gene lookup returns CDR1 MDHEN and CDR2 SYDVKM. The CDR3 is 14 residues long. Here the CDR3 reads CASAAGTEASEQYF. CDR3 in DNA: TGTGCCAGTGCGGCCGGGACAGAGGCCTCCGAGCAGTACTTC.

V is TRBV7-8 and J is TRBJ1-5, with 8 bases matching TRBD1. The CDR3 is made up of 16 amino acids. CDR1 is SGHVS, CDR2 FQNEAQ, per germline. V lost 3 bases, J lost 0 bases, and 4 bases stayed unmatched. The CDR3 bases are TGTGCCAGCAGCTTGCTGGGACAGGATAGCAATCAGCCCCAGCATTTT. This gives the protein CASSLLGQDSNQPQHF.

This clonotype was seen repeatedly, ten times or more. This rearrangement joins TRBV20-1 to TRBJ2-5; 10 nucleotides line up with TRBD2. The CDR3 spans 17 residues. With V trimmed by 0 bases and J by 5 bases, 12 bases remained unmatched. Germline CDR1 and CDR2: DFQATT and SNEGSKA (reference sequence). CDR3 nucleotide sequence: TGCAGTGCTAGAGACGTTTCTAGCGGGAGTCTCCGGGAGACCCAGTACTTC. It codes for CSARDVSSGSLRETQYF.

This clonotype was recorded many times. V and J are TRBV7-3 and TRBJ2-1; D is unresolved. V was pared by 3 bases and J by 0 bases, with 9 bases between. The germline V gene encodes CDR1 SGHTA and CDR2 FQGTGA. This CDR3 has 15 residues. The CDR3: CASSLMGNSYNEQFF. As DNA, the CDR3 is TGTGCCAGCAGCTTGATGGGGAACTCCTACAATGAGCAGTTCTTC.

A remark on this clonotype: This may come from a read error, since a much larger clone is one base off. V gene TRBV20-1 combines with J gene TRBJ2-1, with unresolved D. This CDR3 is built from 11 residues. Germline loops: CDR1 DFQATT, CDR2 SNEGSKA (reference sequence). The chain's CDR3 is CSAPKMDERFF. As DNA, the CDR3 is TGCAGTGCCCCGAAAATGGATGAGCGGTTCTTC.

DNA for the CDR3: TGTGCCAGCATGGACTTAGCCAAAAACATTCAGTACTTC. It yields the protein CASMDLAKNIQYF. The chain combines TRBV19 with TRBJ2-4, with a weak D call TRBD2 (5 bases). This CDR3 region has 13 residues. CDR1 is LNHDA and CDR2 is SQIVND in the germline V gene (reference sequence). Trimming shortened V by 9 bases and J by 0 bases, and 9 bases separated the two germline ends.

This clonotype was picked up many times. The chain joins TRBV24-1 to TRBJ2-1; 7 positions agree with TRBD1. The CDR3 spans 15 residues. The J segment lost 9 bases and the V segment lost 3 bases, leaving 10 bases of the junction unmatched. From germline, CDR1 is KGHDR and CDR2 SFDVKD. The DNA of the CDR3 is TGTGCCACCAGTGATCCCATAACAGGGACAGTTGAGCAGTTCTTC. This gives the protein CATSDPITGTVEQFF.

This clonotype was seen many times. The chain recombines TRBV27 with TRBJ1-2; no definite D call. Germline loops: CDR1 MNHEY, CDR2 SMNVEV (reference sequence). V was cut by 1 base and J by 8 bases, with 11 bases left in between. The length of the CDR3 is 13 residues. The CDR3 coding sequence is TGTGCCAGCAGTTTATATCGGGGTAACGGCTACACCTTC. It is translated as CASSLYRGNGYTF.

In its sample, this clonotype was seen many times. The chain joins TRBV5-1 to TRBJ2-5, with D maybe TRBD1 (5 bases). This CDR3 has 14 residues. V lost 4 bases to trimming and J lost 0 bases, with 10 bases between them. Germline CDR1 is SGHRS and CDR2 is YFSETQ. The CDR3 sequence: CASSPQGYQETQYF. As DNA, the CDR3 is TGCGCCAGCAGCCCTCAGGGTTACCAAGAGACCCAGTACTTC.

This CDR3 reads CASSRGPEREKLFF. In DNA, the CDR3 is TGTGCCAGCAGCCGCGGACCAGAGCGAGAAAAACTGTTTTTT. The chain carries TRBV11-1 and TRBJ1-4; D is undetermined. Germline V gene sequence: CDR1 SGHAT, CDR2 FQDESV (reference sequence). V was trimmed by 5 bases and J by 8 bases, leaving 15 bases between them. CDR3 size: 14 residues.

This clonotype was recorded at least ten times. The chain carries TRBV3-1 and TRBJ1-2; D unclear. The CDR3 length is 14 residues. Germline lookup yields CDR1 LGHDT and CDR2 YNNKEL (reference sequence). V was pared by 5 bases and J by 0 bases, with 10 bases between. The DNA for the CDR3 is TGTGCCAGCAGCTCCGGACTGTCTAACTATGGCTACACCTTC. Its protein is CASSSGLSNYGYTF.

This chain uses TRBV5-6 with TRBJ1-1, with D unclear. The CDR3 totals 15 residues. Looked up from germline, CDR1 is SGHDT and CDR2 is YYEEEE. V lost 4 bases and J 0 bases, leaving 13 bases between the germline ends. CDR3 residues: CASSPQVDLNTEAFF. The CDR3 region has the DNA TGTGCCAGCAGCCCGCAGGTAGATTTGAACACTGAAGCTTTCTTT.

This clonotype was seen at least ten times. The V and J genes are TRBV19 and TRBJ2-7, with D perhaps matching TRBD1 or TRBD2 (5 bases each). Germline values: CDR1 LNHDA, CDR2 SQIVND (reference sequence). CDR3 size: 14 residues. V lost 0 bases and J 4 bases, leaving 10 bases between the germline ends. The DNA for the CDR3 is TGTGCCAGTAGTATAGATTCGGGACCGTACGAGCAGTACTTC. Its translation: CASSIDSGPYEQYF.